This T cell receptor (beta chain) was recovered during a study of technical replicates of blood from four donors. Assay: immunoSEQ multiplex PCR; the TCRdb copy retains only in-frame clones and omits some. The repertoire includes about 76,000 clones, 94% of them detected once, and about 0.38% sits in the top ten. The specimen sequenced was T cells isolated from PBMCs. The TCR originated in a human donor in good health.

The CDR3 DNA sequence: TGTGCCAGCATCGGAGCGGGTGAGCAGTTCTTC. Its protein is CASIGAGEQFF. The rearrangement uses TRBV2 and TRBJ2-1; D might be TRBD2 (6 bases). CDR1 is SNHLY, CDR2 FYNNEI, per germline. The V gene lost 7 bases and the J gene lost 9 bases, with 10 bases spanning the gap. This CDR3 is built from 11 residues. Based on the CDR3 plus reference TRBV2 and TRBJ2-1, the full variable domain is EPEVTQTPSHQVTQMGQEVILRCVPISNHLYFYWYRQILGQKVEFLVSFYNNEISEKSEIFDDQFSVERPDGSNFTLKIRSTKLEDSAMYFCASIGAGEQFFGPGTRLTVL.